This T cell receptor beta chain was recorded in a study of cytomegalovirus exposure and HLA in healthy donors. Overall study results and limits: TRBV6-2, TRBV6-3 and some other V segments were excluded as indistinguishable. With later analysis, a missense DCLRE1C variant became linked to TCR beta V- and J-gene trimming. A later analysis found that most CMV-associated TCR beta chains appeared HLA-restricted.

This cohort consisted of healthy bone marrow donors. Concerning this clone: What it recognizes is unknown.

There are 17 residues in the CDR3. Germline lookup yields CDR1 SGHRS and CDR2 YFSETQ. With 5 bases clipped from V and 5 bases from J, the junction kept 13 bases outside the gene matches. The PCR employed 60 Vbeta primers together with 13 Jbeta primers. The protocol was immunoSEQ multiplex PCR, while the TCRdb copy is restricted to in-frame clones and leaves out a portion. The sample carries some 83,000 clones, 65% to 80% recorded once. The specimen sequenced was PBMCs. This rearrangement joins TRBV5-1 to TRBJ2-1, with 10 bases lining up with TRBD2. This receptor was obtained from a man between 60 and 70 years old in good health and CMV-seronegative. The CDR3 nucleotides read TGCGCCAGCAGGCCGACCTATAGCGGGGGGCTCAACAATGAGCAGTTCTTC. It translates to CASRPTYSGGLNNEQFF.